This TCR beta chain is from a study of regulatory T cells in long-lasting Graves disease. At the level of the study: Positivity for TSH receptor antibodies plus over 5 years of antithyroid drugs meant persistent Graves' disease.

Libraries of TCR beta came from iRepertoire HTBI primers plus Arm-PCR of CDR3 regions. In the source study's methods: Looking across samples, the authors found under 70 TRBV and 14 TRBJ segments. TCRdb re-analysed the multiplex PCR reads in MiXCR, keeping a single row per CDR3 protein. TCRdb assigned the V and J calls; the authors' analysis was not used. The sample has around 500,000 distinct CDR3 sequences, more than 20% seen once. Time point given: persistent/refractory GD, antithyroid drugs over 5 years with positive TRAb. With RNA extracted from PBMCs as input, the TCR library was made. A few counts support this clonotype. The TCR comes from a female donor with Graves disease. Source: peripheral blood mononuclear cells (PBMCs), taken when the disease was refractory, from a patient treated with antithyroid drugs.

The CDR3 DNA reads as TGCGCCAGCAGCTTGTCAGTCAACAATGAAAAACTGTTTTTT. This encodes CASSLSVNNEKLFF. The chain links TRBV5-1 to TRBJ1-4, with D unresolved. The V gene's germline CDR1 is SGHRS and CDR2 YFSETQ. The CDR3 has 14 residues. Trimming cost V 1 base and J 5 bases, with 9 bases left between them.